Here is one TCR beta chain with its context. Its antigen is not known. This CDR3 is 16 amino acids long. Per germline, CDR1 LNHNV and CDR2 YYDKDF (reference sequence). After re-calling the 5' RACE reads, TCRdb lists one entry per CDR3 protein, DNA absent. The data include 400,000 to 450,000 distinct CDR3 sequences; the top ten clones carry 7.3%. The data were taken from a study of T cells expressing NK-cell markers. Whole-study context: Each TCR beta repertoire originated in sorted T cells that were CD3+CD56+NKG2C+, CD3+CD56+NKG2C- or CD3+CD56-NKG2C+. Sequenced donors, eight in total, included seven who were HCMV-seropositive and one who was seronegative.

Broader study findings: It remained uncertain whether the expanded NKG2C+ T cell clones were specific for HCMV antigens.

The specimen was blood T cells: a sorted CD56 or NKG2C T cell subset, CD4+ or CD8+ T cells, or bulk PBMC T cells (not recorded which). The TCR was taken from a woman between 18 and 70 years old in good health. This chain uses TRBV15 with TRBJ2-3; the D call from TCRdb, TRBD1, cannot be confirmed without DNA. CDR3 loop: CATSRTGGPYTDTQYF. The whole variable domain, remainder taken from reference TRBV15 and TRBJ2-3, is DAMVIQNPRYQVTQFGKPVTLSCSQTLNHNVMYWYQQKSSQAPKLLFHYYDKDFNNEADTPDNFQSRRPNTSFCFLDIRSPGLGDTAMYLCATSRTGGPYTDTQYFGPGTRLTVL.